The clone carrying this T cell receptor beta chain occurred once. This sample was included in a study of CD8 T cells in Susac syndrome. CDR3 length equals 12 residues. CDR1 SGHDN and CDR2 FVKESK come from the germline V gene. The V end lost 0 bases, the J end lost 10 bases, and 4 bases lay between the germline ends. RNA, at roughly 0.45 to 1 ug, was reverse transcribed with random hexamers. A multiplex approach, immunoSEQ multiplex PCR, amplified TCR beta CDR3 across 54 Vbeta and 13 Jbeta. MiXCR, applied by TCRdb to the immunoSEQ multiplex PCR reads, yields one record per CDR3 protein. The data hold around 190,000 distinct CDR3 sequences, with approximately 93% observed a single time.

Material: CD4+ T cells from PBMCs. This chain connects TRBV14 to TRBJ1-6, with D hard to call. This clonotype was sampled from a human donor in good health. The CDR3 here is CASSQDYSPLHF. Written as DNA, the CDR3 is TGTGCCAGCAGCCAAGATTACTCACCCCTCCACTTT.